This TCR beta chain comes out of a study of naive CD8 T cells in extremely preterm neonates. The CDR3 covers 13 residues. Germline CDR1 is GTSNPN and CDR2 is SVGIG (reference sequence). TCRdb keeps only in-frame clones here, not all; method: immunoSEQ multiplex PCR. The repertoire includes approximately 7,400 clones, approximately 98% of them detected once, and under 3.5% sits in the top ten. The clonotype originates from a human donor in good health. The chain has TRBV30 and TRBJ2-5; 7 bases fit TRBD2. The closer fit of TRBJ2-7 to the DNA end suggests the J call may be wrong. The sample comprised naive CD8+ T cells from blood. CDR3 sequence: CAWSVGGGYEQYF. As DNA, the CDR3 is TGTGCCTGGAGTGTGGGGGGGGGTTACGAGCAGTACTTC.